These 10 T cell receptor beta chains were all obtained from the same sample, sequenced in a study of blood T cell repertoires in COVID-19. Repertoires were generated with immunoSEQ multiplex PCR, while TCRdb's copy carries only in-frame clones and drops some. The table has tens of thousands of clones, more than 75% seen once. The sequenced sample was peripheral blood. The receptors stem from a man between 65 and 85 years old with active or convalescent COVID-19.

V usage is TRBV7-9 and J usage is TRBJ2-7, with TRBD2 matching 8 bases. Germline V lookup: CDR1 SEHNR, CDR2 FQNEAQ (reference sequence). This CDR3 is 15 amino acids long. V lost 4 bases, J lost 3 bases, and 8 bases stayed unmatched. The DNA for the CDR3 is TGTGCCAGCAGCTCCTCCGGGACTAGACACTACGAGCAGTACTTC. Translated, it gives CASSSSGTRHYEQYF.

This clone was observed once. The chain couples TRBV24-1 to TRBJ1-1; TRBD1 matches at 7 bases. After removal of 4 bases from V and 1 base from J, the junction contained 5 bases not matched to a gene. Germline assignment: CDR1 KGHDR and CDR2 SFDVKD. The CDR3 covers 15 residues. The CDR3 loop is CATSDNRGPNTEAFF. The CDR3 bases are TGTGCCACCAGTGACAACAGGGGCCCGAACACTGAAGCTTTCTTT.

The chain is built from TRBV19 and TRBJ2-1, with TRBD1 matching over 7 bases. The CDR3 is made up of 15 amino acids. CDR1 LNHDA and CDR2 SQIVND come from the germline V gene (reference sequence). The ends lost 7 bases at V and 6 bases at J; junction bases unmatched: 12. CDR3 nucleotides: TGTGCCAGTAAGCCCGGACAGGTTGGTGGCAATGAGCAGTTCTTC. Its translation is CASKPGQVGGNEQFF.

The chain is built from TRBV9 and TRBJ2-3; D ambiguous. V lost 2 bases and J 0 bases, leaving 4 bases between the germline ends. CDR3 length: 13 amino acids. CDR1 and CDR2 (germline): SGDLS, YYNGEE. The DNA for the CDR3 is TGTGCCAGCAGCGTCATCAGCACAGATACGCAGTATTTT. It translates to CASSVISTDTQYF.

This clone was detected only a few times. This chain connects TRBV6-4 to TRBJ2-1; D might be TRBD2 (6 bases). The germline gives CDR1 MRHNA, CDR2 SNTAGT. The CDR3 is 14 amino acids. V gave up 2 bases and J gave up 6 bases, with 11 bases separating them. This CDR3 is CASSDGLARNEQFF. The CDR3 bases are TGTGCCAGCAGTGACGGGCTAGCGCGCAATGAGCAGTTCTTC.

This clone was picked up one time. The chain has TRBV5-1 and TRBJ2-7, with D maybe TRBD2 (5 bases). Between the trimmed V and J ends, which lost 0 bases and 3 bases, there was a span of 19 bases. Germline values: CDR1 SGHRS, CDR2 YFSETQ. CDR3 size: 17 residues. CDR3 loop: CASSLAAQTTAGYEQYF. The CDR3 DNA sequence: TGCGCCAGCAGCTTGGCAGCACAGACGACCGCGGGCTACGAGCAGTACTTC.

The rearrangement joins TRBV4-1 to TRBJ2-5, with D possibly matching TRBD2 (6 bases). Trimming left V 4 bases short and J 10 bases short, with 19 bases between. Germline loops: CDR1 MGHRA, CDR2 YSYEKL. This CDR3 contains 14 residues. CDR3: CASSPPAGSPHQYF. CDR3 bases: TGCGCCAGCAGCCCCCCTGCGGGATCCCCACACCAGTACTTC.

The rearrangement uses TRBV5-1 and TRBJ1-1; D is possibly TRBD1 (5 bases). Germline CDR1 SGHRS, CDR2 YFSETQ. The CDR3 is made up of 13 amino acids. The V end was cut by 4 bases, the J end by 4 bases, with 11 bases between. CDR3 loop: CASSNRGGTEAFF. The DNA for the CDR3 is TGCGCCAGCAGCAACCGCGGGGGCACTGAAGCTTTCTTT.

The V and J genes are TRBV19 and TRBJ1-6, with 7 bases identical to TRBD1. Per germline, CDR1 LNHDA and CDR2 SQIVND (reference sequence). CDR3 length equals 15 residues. With 7 bases clipped from V and 3 bases from J, the junction kept 6 bases outside the gene matches. CDR3: CASTSSGGYNSPLHF. The CDR3 DNA is TGTGCCAGTACCTCCTCAGGGGGCTATAATTCACCCCTCCACTTT.

The chain carries TRBV5-6 and TRBJ1-5; D is possibly TRBD1 (6 bases). Trimming cost V 3 bases and J 6 bases, with 13 bases left between them. This CDR3 has 14 residues. From germline, CDR1 is SGHDT and CDR2 YYEEEE. In DNA, the CDR3 is TGTGCCAGCAGCTACACAGGGAAAAGTCAGCCCCAGCATTTT. It encodes CASSYTGKSQPQHF.